This T cell receptor beta chain derives from a study of cytomegalovirus exposure and HLA in healthy donors. General study results and limits: Sequencing likely caused a cluster of highly shared sequence variants.

This clone has a handful of counts. Its antigen is not identified. The CDR3 extends over 14 amino acids. Per the germline V gene, CDR1 is SQVTM and CDR2 is ANQGSEA. Trimming stripped 4 bases from V and 5 bases from J, with 17 bases between. Vbeta (60) and Jbeta (13) primers were used in the PCR. TCRdb's table, derived via immunoSEQ multiplex PCR, lists solely in-frame clones and lacks some. The sample has 110,000 to 150,000 clones; approximately 9% are singletons. This receptor was obtained from a male donor in good health and CMV-seronegative. The rearrangement joins TRBV29-1 to TRBJ2-5; a possible D gene is TRBD2 (6 bases). Material: PBMCs. CDR3 protein: CSVGGDLPLETQYF. The DNA of the CDR3 is TGCAGCGTTGGGGGGGACTTACCTCTTGAGACCCAGTACTTC.